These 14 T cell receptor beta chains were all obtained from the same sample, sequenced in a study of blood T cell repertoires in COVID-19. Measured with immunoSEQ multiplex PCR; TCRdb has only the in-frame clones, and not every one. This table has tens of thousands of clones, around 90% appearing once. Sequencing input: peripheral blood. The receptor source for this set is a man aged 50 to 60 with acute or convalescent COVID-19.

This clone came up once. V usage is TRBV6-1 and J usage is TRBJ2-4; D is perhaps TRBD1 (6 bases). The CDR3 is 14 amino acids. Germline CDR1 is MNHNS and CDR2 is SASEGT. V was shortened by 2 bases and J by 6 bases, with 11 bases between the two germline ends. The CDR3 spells CASSETGMGNIQYF. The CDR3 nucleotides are TGTGCCAGCAGTGAAACAGGGATGGGAAACATTCAGTACTTC.

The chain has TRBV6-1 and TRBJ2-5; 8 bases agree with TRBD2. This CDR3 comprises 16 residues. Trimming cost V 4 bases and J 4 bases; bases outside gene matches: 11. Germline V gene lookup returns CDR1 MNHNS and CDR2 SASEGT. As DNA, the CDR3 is TGTGCCAGCAGTGTAAGAAGCGGGAGTCTTAGAGAGACCCAGTACTTC. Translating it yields CASSVRSGSLRETQYF.

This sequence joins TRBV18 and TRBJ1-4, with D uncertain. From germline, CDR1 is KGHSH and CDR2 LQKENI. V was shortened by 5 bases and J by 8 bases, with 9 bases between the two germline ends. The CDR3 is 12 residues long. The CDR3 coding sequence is TGTGCCAGCTCAGCCGGTGAAGAAAAACTGTTTTTT. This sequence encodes CASSAGEEKLFF.

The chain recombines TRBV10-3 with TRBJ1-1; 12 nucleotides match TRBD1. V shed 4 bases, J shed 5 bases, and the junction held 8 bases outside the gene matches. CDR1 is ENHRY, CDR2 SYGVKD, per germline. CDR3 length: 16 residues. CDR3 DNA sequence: TGTGCCATCAGTGGCGGGACAGGGGGCCGAGGGACTGAAGCTTTCTTT. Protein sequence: CAISGGTGGRGTEAFF.

As DNA, the CDR3 is TGTGCCAGCTCAAGGACTAGCGGGACCCCTAGCACAGATACGCAGTATTTT. This encodes CASSRTSGTPSTDTQYF. This chain joins TRBV18 and TRBJ2-3; 12 nucleotides line up with TRBD2. The trim removed 5 bases at V and 0 bases at J, leaving 6 bases unmatched. Germline-derived CDR1 and CDR2 are KGHSH and LQKENI. The CDR3 spans 17 residues. The complete variable domain, with remaining parts taken from reference TRBV18 and TRBJ2-3, reads NAGVMQNPRHLVRRRGQEARLRCSPMKGHSHVYWYRQLPEEGLKFMVYLQKENIIDESGMPKERFSAEFPKEGPSILRIQQVVRGDSAAYFCASSRTSGTPSTDTQYFGPGTRLTVL.

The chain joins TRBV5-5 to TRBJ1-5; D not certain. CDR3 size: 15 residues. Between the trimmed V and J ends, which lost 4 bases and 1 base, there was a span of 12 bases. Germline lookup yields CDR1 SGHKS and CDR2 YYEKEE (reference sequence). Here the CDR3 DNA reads TGTGCCAGCAGCCTGAGGATCCCCAGCAATCAGCCCCAGCATTTT. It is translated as CASSLRIPSNQPQHF.

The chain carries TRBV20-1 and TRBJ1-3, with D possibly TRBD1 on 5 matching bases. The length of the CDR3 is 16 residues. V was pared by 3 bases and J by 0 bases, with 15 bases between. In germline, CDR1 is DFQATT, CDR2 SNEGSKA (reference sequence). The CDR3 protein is CSASGEGTSSGNTIYF. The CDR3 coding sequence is TGCAGTGCTAGTGGAGAGGGGACTAGCTCTGGAAACACCATATATTTT.

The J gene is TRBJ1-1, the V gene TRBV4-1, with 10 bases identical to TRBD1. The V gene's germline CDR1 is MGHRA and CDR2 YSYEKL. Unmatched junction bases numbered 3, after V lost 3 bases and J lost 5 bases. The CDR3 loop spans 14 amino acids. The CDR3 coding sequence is TGCGCCAGCAGCCAGACAGGGGGCCGGACTGAAGCTTTCTTT. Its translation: CASSQTGGRTEAFF.

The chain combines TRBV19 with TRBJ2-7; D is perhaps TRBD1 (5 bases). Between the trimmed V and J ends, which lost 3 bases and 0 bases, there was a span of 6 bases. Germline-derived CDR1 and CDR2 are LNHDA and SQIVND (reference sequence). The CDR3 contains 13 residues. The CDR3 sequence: CASSIRVSYEQYF. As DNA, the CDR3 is TGTGCCAGTAGTATCAGGGTCTCCTACGAGCAGTACTTC. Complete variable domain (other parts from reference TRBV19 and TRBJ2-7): DGGITQSPKYLFRKEGQNVTLSCEQNLNHDAMYWYRQDPGQGLRLIYYSQIVNDFQKGDIAEGYSVSREKKESFPLTVTSAQKNPTAFYLCASSIRVSYEQYFGPGTRLTVT.

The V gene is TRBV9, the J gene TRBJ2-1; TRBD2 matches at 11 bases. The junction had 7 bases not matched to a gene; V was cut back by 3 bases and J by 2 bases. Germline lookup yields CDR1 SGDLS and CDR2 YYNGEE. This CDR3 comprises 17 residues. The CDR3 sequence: CASSDSLAGATYNEQFF. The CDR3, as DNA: TGTGCCAGCAGCGATTCACTAGCGGGAGCTACCTACAATGAGCAGTTCTTC.

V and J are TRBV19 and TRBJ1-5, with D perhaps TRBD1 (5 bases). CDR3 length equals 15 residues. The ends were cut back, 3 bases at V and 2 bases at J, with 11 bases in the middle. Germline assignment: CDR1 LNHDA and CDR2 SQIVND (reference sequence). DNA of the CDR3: TGTGCCAGTAGTATTTCCAGGGAAGGCAATCAGCCCCAGCATTTT. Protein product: CASSISREGNQPQHF.

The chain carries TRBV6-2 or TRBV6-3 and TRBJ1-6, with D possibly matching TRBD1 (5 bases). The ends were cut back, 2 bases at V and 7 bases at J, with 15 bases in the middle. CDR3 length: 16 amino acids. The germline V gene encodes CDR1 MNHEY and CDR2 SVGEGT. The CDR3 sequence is CASSYGPGLNNSPLHF. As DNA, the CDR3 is TGTGCCAGCAGTTACGGACCGGGACTAAACAATTCACCCCTCCACTTT.

The DNA of the CDR3 is TGTGCCAGCAGCCAAGATGGACTCGGGGAGGATGAGCAGTTCTTC. Protein product: CASSQDGLGEDEQFF. The V and J genes are TRBV3-1 (or the pseudogene TRBV3-2) and TRBJ2-1; a weak D match, TRBD2 (6 bases). This CDR3 contains 15 residues. The germline V and J ends were trimmed by 0 bases and 8 bases, with 14 bases remaining between them. Germline CDR1 and CDR2: LGHDT and YNNKEL (reference sequence).

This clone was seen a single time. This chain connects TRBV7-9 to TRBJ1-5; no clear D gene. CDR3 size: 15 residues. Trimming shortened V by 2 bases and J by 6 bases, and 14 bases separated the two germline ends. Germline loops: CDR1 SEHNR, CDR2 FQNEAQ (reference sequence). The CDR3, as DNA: TGTGCCAGCAGCTTATTCGGGTCTGAGGGTCAGCCCCAGCATTTT. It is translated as CASSLFGSEGQPQHF.